Listed below are T cell receptor beta chains from one sample, sequenced in a study of cytomegalovirus exposure and HLA in healthy donors. TCRdb's copy holds only in-frame clones and misses some; the assay was immunoSEQ multiplex PCR. The table lists around 250,000 clones, 90% of them singletons. Sequenced material: PBMCs. Receptors originate from a woman between 18 and 30 years old in good health and CMV-seronegative. The CDR3 runs from the conserved cysteine through the conserved F or W. The order of the fields is V gene, D gene, clone size, J gene, CDR3 protein, CDR3 DNA. The D gene is left open where the match is weak. Size is omitted from some rows. Given values are once, few, many or a class for expanded clones.

TRBV12-1,NA,NA,TRBJ1-4,CAIPTDPHEKLFF,TGTGCCATTCCGACAGACCCTCATGAAAAACTGTTTTTT
TRBV5-1,NA,NA,TRBJ2-2,CASSFTEDWYSAGELFF,TGCGCCAGCAGCTTTACCGAAGACTGGTACTCCGCCGGGGAGCTGTTTTTT
TRBV4-3,TRBD2,NA,TRBJ2-1,CASSQDAISGANEQFF,TGCGCCAGCAGCCAAGATGCAATTAGCGGGGCCAATGAGCAGTTCTTC
TRBV7-2,TRBD1,NA,TRBJ1-6,CASSLGQLPNSPLHF,TGTGCCAGCAGCTTGGGACAGCTTCCTAATTCACCCCTCCACTTT
TRBV28,NA,NA,TRBJ1-3,CASSLTGFGNTIYF,TGTGCCAGCAGTCTAACAGGGTTCGGAAACACCATATATTTT
TRBV4-1,NA,NA,TRBJ1-1,CASSQGGPGTEAFF,TGCGCCAGCAGCCAAGGGGGCCCAGGGACTGAAGCTTTCTTT
TRBV5-5,NA,NA,TRBJ1-1,CASRTGTFMNTEAFF,TGTGCCAGCAGAACCGGGACATTCATGAACACTGAAGCTTTCTTT
TRBV7-9,TRBD1,NA,TRBJ2-7,CASSLEDRGTSYEQYF,TGTGCCAGCAGCTTGGAGGACAGGGGGACCTCCTACGAGCAGTACTTC
TRBV27,TRBD2,once,TRBJ2-3,CASSPGTSGVSDTQYF,TGTGCCAGCAGTCCCGGGACTAGCGGGGTGTCAGATACGCAGTATTTT
TRBV19,TRBD1,NA,TRBJ2-7,CASSTKVGGRGQEQYF,TGTGCCAGTAGTACCAAAGTCGGGGGCAGGGGGCAAGAGCAGTACTTC
TRBV7-8,NA,NA,TRBJ1-2,CASSLVARRGYTF,TGTGCCAGCAGCTTAGTCGCCAGGCGCGGCTACACCTTC
TRBV11-2,NA,once,TRBJ1-1,CAILEDDRENTEAFF,TGTGCCATCTTAGAGGACGACAGAGAGAACACTGAAGCTTTCTTT
TRBV5-5,NA,NA,TRBJ2-7,CASSYRKNYEQYF,TGTGCCAGCAGTTACAGGAAAAACTACGAGCAGTACTTC
TRBV6-5,NA,NA,TRBJ2-3,CASSEQDYMAQYF,TGTGCCAGCAGTGAACAAGACTATATGGCGCAGTATTTT
TRBV5-1,NA,NA,TRBJ2-1,CASSRTGTASYNEQFF,TGCGCCAGCAGCCGTACCGGGACTGCCTCCTACAATGAGCAGTTCTTC
TRBV2,NA,NA,TRBJ2-6,CASHRDPGANVLTF,TGTGCCAGCCACAGGGATCCTGGGGCCAACGTCCTGACTTTC
TRBV2,NA,NA,TRBJ2-3,CASRLRASGTDTQYF,TGTGCCAGCCGGCTAAGGGCTAGCGGCACAGATACGCAGTATTTT
TRBV19,TRBD1,NA,TRBJ2-2,CASSMTGSGTGELFF,TGTGCCAGTAGTATGACAGGGTCGGGCACCGGGGAGCTGTTTTTT
TRBV29-1,NA,NA,TRBJ2-7,CSVEGSSYEQYF,TGCAGCGTTGAAGGTTCGTCTTACGAGCAGTACTTC
TRBV4-3,NA,NA,TRBJ1-6,CASSQVWSREGAYNSPLHF,TGCGCCAGCAGCCAAGTCTGGTCCCGGGAGGGGGCCTATAATTCACCCCTCCACTTT
TRBV5-1,TRBD1,NA,TRBJ1-1,CASSKGTGGTEAFF,TGCGCCAGCAGCAAAGGGACAGGGGGGACTGAAGCTTTCTTT
TRBV7-8,NA,NA,TRBJ2-7,CASSLEGQGSYEQYF,TGTGCCAGCAGCTTAGAAGGTCAGGGCTCCTACGAGCAGTACTTC
TRBV27,NA,NA,TRBJ2-7,CASSLAGAGNYEQYF,TGTGCCAGCAGTTTAGCCGGTGCAGGGAACTACGAGCAGTACTTC
TRBV29-1,NA,once,TRBJ2-7,CSVVDSPNYEQYF,TGCAGCGTTGTGGACAGCCCAAACTACGAGCAGTACTTC
TRBV7-9,NA,NA,TRBJ2-7,CASSRTGSYEQYF,TGTGCCAGCAGCCGAACAGGGTCCTACGAGCAGTACTTC
TRBV5-4,TRBD1,NA,TRBJ1-1,CASSQNRDRNTEAFF,TGTGCCAGCAGCCAAAACCGGGACAGGAACACTGAAGCTTTCTTT
TRBV5-1,TRBD1,NA,TRBJ2-7,CASSLAGQGYSYEQYF,TGCGCCAGCAGCTTGGCAGGACAGGGATACTCCTACGAGCAGTACTTC
TRBV7-8,TRBD1,NA,TRBJ1-2,CASSLGDRGHGYTF,TGTGCCAGCAGCTTAGGGGACAGGGGACATGGCTACACCTTC
TRBV7-2,NA,NA,TRBJ2-3,CASSLEAGPSTDTQYF,TGTGCCAGCAGCTTAGAGGCGGGTCCCAGCACAGATACGCAGTATTTT
TRBV7-3,NA,NA,TRBJ1-1,CASSQRGGNTEAFF,TGTGCCAGCAGCCAACGGGGTGGGAACACTGAAGCTTTCTTT
TRBV7-2,NA,NA,TRBJ1-3,CASRTSGGTGNTIYF,TGTGCCAGCAGGACATCGGGAGGAACTGGAAACACCATATATTTT
TRBV27,NA,NA,TRBJ2-3,CASSLAGSTDTQYF,TGTGCCAGCAGTTTGGCGGGAAGCACAGATACGCAGTATTTT